The T cell receptor (beta chain) described here comes from a study of blood T cell repertoires in COVID-19. Study details: Sources were T cells, B-cell-depleted T cells, or PBMCs; the material itself was cDNA or gDNA.

Looked up from germline, CDR1 is KGHSH and CDR2 is LQKENI. The CDR3 totals 14 residues. Deletions cut 6 bases from V and 3 bases from J, with 12 bases between. Sequencing used immunoSEQ multiplex PCR; TCRdb keeps in-frame clones, though not all of them. The table shows about 160,000 clones, with approximately 92% occurring only once. The specimen sequenced was peripheral blood. The rearrangement uses TRBV18 and TRBJ1-5; D is perhaps TRBD1 (5 bases). The clonotype comes from a woman between 45 and 60 years old with acute or convalescent COVID-19. The CDR3 region is CASSAGLVNQPQHF. The CDR3 nucleotides are TGTGCCAGCTCGGCGGGACTGGTCAATCAGCCCCAGCATTTT.